The clone carrying this TCR beta chain has a single count. The target antigen is unknown. This sample stems from a study of T cell responses to AZD1222 COVID-19 vaccine. Measured with immunoSEQ multiplex PCR; TCRdb has only the in-frame clones, and not every one. This table holds 140,000 to 150,000 clones, roughly 91% found once. This CDR3 comprises 12 residues. Per the germline V gene, CDR1 is GTSNPN and CDR2 is SVGIG (reference sequence). The V gene lost 0 bases and the J gene lost 4 bases, with 6 bases spanning the gap. Study findings and constraints: Samples come after the peak T cell response, not at day 14. Reportedly, close to half of spike-specific TCRs are directed against unmutated variant regions. Clonal diversity may have been underestimated in mostly white British donors.

The specimen comprised peripheral blood, sampled on day 0 of AZD1222 vaccination. The chain uses TRBV30 and TRBJ1-1; D is uncertain. This sequence was found in an adult in good health. CDR3 loop: CAWSVRTTEAFF. As DNA, the CDR3 is TGTGCCTGGAGTGTACGGACCACTGAAGCTTTCTTT.